This TCR beta chain was identified during a study of blood T cell repertoires in COVID-19. At the level of the study: There were acute and convalescent COVID-19 samples, and they came from the United States, Italy and Spain.

Here immunoSEQ multiplex PCR was the method, and the copy in TCRdb shows in-frame clones only, minus some. The table has 250,000 to 300,000 clones, less than 85% seen once. Germline V gene lookup returns CDR1 SNHLY and CDR2 FYNNEI. The V gene end was trimmed by 8 bases and the J gene end by 4 bases; junction bases not matched to a gene: 11. This CDR3 is built from 16 residues. The V gene is TRBV2, the J gene TRBJ2-6; TRBD1 agrees at 7 bases. The sequencing sample was made of peripheral blood. The source is a man in his sixties who had recovered from COVID-19. The CDR3 loop reads CASRDRESRGANVLTF. DNA of the CDR3: TGTGCCAGCCGAGACAGGGAGTCTAGAGGGGCCAACGTCCTGACTTTC. Complete variable domain (other parts from reference TRBV2 and TRBJ2-6): EPEVTQTPSHQVTQMGQEVILRCVPISNHLYFYWYRQILGQKVEFLVSFYNNEISEKSEIFDDQFSVERPDGSNFTLKIRSTKLEDSAMYFCASRDRESRGANVLTFGAGSRLTVL.